The 2 T cell receptor beta chains in this list originate from one sample, sequenced in a study of cytotoxic CD8 clonotypes in ibrutinib-treated CLL. Sequencing was performed with immunoSEQ multiplex PCR; in TCRdb, only in-frame clones are kept and a portion is missing. Among 10,000 to 15,000 clones listed, 62% were seen once. Sequences were derived from PBMCs, sampled before ibrutinib treatment. Receptors originate from a human donor with chronic lymphocytic leukemia.

The chain joins TRBV7-3 to TRBJ2-6; D is undetermined. This CDR3 has 15 amino acids. Per germline, CDR1 SGHTA and CDR2 FQGTGA. Trimming took 5 bases from V and 2 from J, leaving 10 bases between them. DNA of the CDR3: TGTGCCAGCAGCCTCAGGCTGGCTGGGGCCAACGTCCTGACTTTC. Translated, it gives CASSLRLAGANVLTF.

This chain connects TRBV5-1 to TRBJ2-7; possible D gene TRBD2, 5 bases. CDR3 size: 13 residues. Germline assignment: CDR1 SGHRS and CDR2 YFSETQ. The ends were cut back, 2 bases at V and 3 bases at J, with 9 bases in the middle. This chain's CDR3 is CASSLTGNYEQYF. The CDR3 bases are TGCGCCAGCAGCTTAACCGGGAACTACGAGCAGTACTTC.